This T cell receptor beta chain stems from a study of T cell responses to AZD1222 COVID-19 vaccine. Turning to this clone: The antigen is not known.

Study-wide results and caveats: The sample set comprised mostly white British donors with more females, and clonal diversity was possibly underestimated.

The CDR3 is 13 amino acids. Trimming shortened V by 3 bases and J by 1 base, and 6 bases separated the two germline ends. From germline, CDR1 is KGHSY and CDR2 FQNENV. The table came from immunoSEQ multiplex PCR; TCRdb's copy has only in-frame clones and leaves some out. Of approximately 120,000 clones detected, about 89% appear once; the ten largest clones hold approximately 27%. This clonotype was sampled from an adult in good health. The sequences come from peripheral blood, collected on day 0 of AZD1222 vaccination. V gene TRBV16 combines with J gene TRBJ1-1; tentatively, D is TRBD1 (5 bases). The CDR3 region is CASSHDRNTEAFF. The CDR3, as DNA: TGTGCCAGCAGCCATGACAGGAACACTGAAGCTTTCTTT.